This T cell receptor beta chain was retrieved from a study of control samples from healthy donors and cancer patients (dated by TCRdb to 2020 to 2022). With respect to this clone: This receptor's antigen is unknown. Per-base quality was not reported, and no clone a single base away is much larger than it.

Library method: the immunoSEQ multiplex PCR assay. TCRdb provides this immuneACCESS table in a form limited to in-frame rearrangements. Some clones are lacking; in checked studies, under half of them reflect an unresolved V gene, and why the rest are absent is not known. For this sample there are under 95,000 clones; roughly 92% appear just once. The ten biggest clones cover around 1% of the sample. From the cysteine up to the phenylalanine, the CDR3 has a length of 15 residues. Kept here is only the CDR3 DNA, which spans 45 bases and is read in frame from base 1. Here V drops 6 bases and J drops 0 bases, and the junction holds 2 bases not matched to any gene. The germline V gene supplies CDR1 SGHDT and CDR2 YYEEEE.

This receptor was obtained from a woman aged 25 to 45 in good health. The sequenced sample was blood. The sequence joins TRBV5-6 to TRBJ2-3, with TRBD2 matching 12 junction bases. The DNA sequence follows: TGTGCCAGCAACGGACTAGCGGGGAGCACAGATACGCAGTATTTT. The translation is CASNGLAGSTDTQYF. The CDR3, completed at both ends by the reference TRBV5-6 and TRBJ2-3 genes, gives the full variable domain DAGVTQSPTHLIKTRGQQVTLRCSPKSGHDTVSWYQQALGQGPQFIFQYYEEEERQRGNFPDRFSGHQFPNYSSELNVNALLLGDSALYLCASNGLAGSTDTQYFGPGTRLTVL.